These 20 T cell receptor beta chains came from one sample sequenced in a study of monozygotic twins with inflammatory bowel disease. TCRdb reworked the 5' RACE reads into one entry per CDR3 protein, no DNA. The listing records around 190,000 distinct CDR3 sequences. The sample comprised blood. The receptors were gathered from a human donor with ulcerative colitis or Crohn's disease, or a healthy co-twin of an affected twin (not recorded which).

The V and J genes are TRBV11-1 and TRBJ1-6. Germline-derived CDR1 and CDR2 are SGHAT and FQDESV (reference sequence). The CDR3 runs 18 residues. The CDR3 region is CASSSQTGSSSYNSPLHF.

The J gene is TRBJ1-5, the V gene TRBV7-8. This CDR3 comprises 15 residues. CDR1 and CDR2 from the germline V gene are SGHVS and FQNEAQ. CDR3 amino acids: CASSPARSSNQPQHF.

V gene TRBV5-5 combines with J gene TRBJ1-3; TCRdb lists TRBD1, though no DNA is available to test this call. Germline assignment: CDR1 SGHKS and CDR2 YYEKEE (reference sequence). This CDR3 has 14 residues. CDR3 sequence reads: CASSEGVSGNTIYF.

The rearrangement uses TRBV5-1 and TRBJ2-1; TCRdb gives TRBD2 as the D gene, but with no DNA this cannot be confirmed. Germline lookup yields CDR1 SGHRS and CDR2 YFSETQ. This CDR3 has 15 residues. CDR3 region: CASSLAGLGSGEQFF.

The V gene is TRBV5-1, the J gene TRBJ2-5; absent DNA, TCRdb's TRBD1 call cannot be checked. The length of the CDR3 is 14 residues. Germline V gene lookup returns CDR1 SGHRS and CDR2 YFSETQ. This CDR3 is CASSLQGAEETQYF.

The V gene is TRBV3-1, the J gene TRBJ1-2; without DNA, the TCRdb call of TRBD1 cannot be checked. The germline V gene has CDR1 LGHDT and CDR2 YNNKEL (reference sequence). This CDR3 contains 15 residues. CDR3 amino acids: CASSQNPGQNYGYTF.

This sequence joins TRBV5-5 and TRBJ1-3; TCRdb indicates TRBD1, and absent DNA this call remains unverified. CDR1 and CDR2 (germline): SGHKS, YYEKEE (reference sequence). The CDR3 sequence is 14 residues long. CDR3: CASSLWTGPESIYF.

CDR3 amino acids: CASSFHGEETQYF. The chain uses TRBV27 and TRBJ2-5; the D call from TCRdb, TRBD2, cannot be confirmed without DNA. This CDR3 spans 13 amino acids. Per the germline V gene, CDR1 is MNHEY and CDR2 is SMNVEV (reference sequence).

The V gene is TRBV7-9, the J gene TRBJ2-3. The CDR3 totals 12 residues. Per the germline V gene, CDR1 is SEHNR and CDR2 is FQNEAQ (reference sequence). The CDR3 sequence: CASSLDIGTQYF. Full variable domain (rest looked up from reference TRBV7-9 and TRBJ2-3): DTGVSQNPRHKITKRGQNVTFRCDPISEHNRLYWYRQTLGQGPEFLTYFQNEAQLEKSRLLSDRFSAERPKGSFSTLEIQRTEQGDSAMYLCASSLDIGTQYFGPGTRLTVL.

The V gene is TRBV18, the J gene TRBJ2-7; lacking DNA, the TRBD1 call made by TCRdb goes unchecked. The V gene's germline CDR1 is KGHSH and CDR2 LQKENI. The CDR3 totals 13 residues. The CDR3: CASQIQGRDEQYF.

V gene TRBV13 combines with J gene TRBJ2-7; absent DNA, TCRdb's TRBD1 call cannot be checked. The CDR3 loop spans 16 amino acids. Looked up from germline, CDR1 is PRHDT and CDR2 is FYEKMQ (reference sequence). CDR3 loop: CASSFSGRGASYEQYF.

The CDR3 protein is CASSQHGQGANGYTF. The chain links TRBV3-1 to TRBJ1-2; the D call of TRBD1 rests on TCRdb alone, since no DNA is present to check it. Germline assignment: CDR1 LGHDT and CDR2 YNNKEL (reference sequence). The CDR3 contains 15 residues.

The CDR3 sequence is CAISEGGIEAFF. This sequence joins TRBV10-3 and TRBJ1-1; checking the TCRdb D call of TRBD1 is not possible without DNA. The CDR3 consists of 12 residues. Germline CDR1 is ENHRY and CDR2 is SYGVKD.

This clonotype is called medium-sized based on its frequency. The J gene is TRBJ2-7, the V gene TRBV18; the D gene TCRdb calls, TRBD1, cannot be checked with no DNA. The length of the CDR3 is 15 residues. CDR1 KGHSH and CDR2 LQKENI come from the germline V gene. The CDR3 region is CASSPAEGGGYEQYF.

The chain links TRBV3-1 to TRBJ2-2; TCRdb returns TRBD1, unconfirmable since there is no DNA. This CDR3 spans 20 amino acids. Germline V gives CDR1 LGHDT, CDR2 YNNKEL (reference sequence). This CDR3 is CASSQEGRDRGLPNTGELFF.

The V gene is TRBV12-5, the J gene TRBJ2-1; checking the TCRdb D call of TRBD2 is not possible without DNA. This CDR3 comprises 14 residues. From germline, CDR1 is LGHNT and CDR2 FRNRAP. CDR3 residues: CASGTAGSYNEQFF.

The chain employs TRBV7-9 and TRBJ2-4; the TCRdb D gene call, TRBD1, has no DNA to confirm it. Germline values: CDR1 SEHNR, CDR2 FQNEAQ (reference sequence). This CDR3 has 16 residues. The CDR3 spells CASSYGTGLAKNIQYF. Full variable domain (missing parts from reference TRBV7-9 and TRBJ2-4): DTGVSQNPRHKITKRGQNVTFRCDPISEHNRLYWYRQTLGQGPEFLTYFQNEAQLEKSRLLSDRFSAERPKGSFSTLEIQRTEQGDSAMYLCASSYGTGLAKNIQYFGAGTRLSVL.

J is TRBJ2-1 and V is TRBV20-1; with no DNA, the TCRdb D assignment of TRBD1 cannot be verified. The CDR3 has 11 amino acids. CDR1 DFQATT and CDR2 SNEGSKA come from the germline V gene (reference sequence). The CDR3 protein is CSAPGALEQFF.

This sequence joins TRBV27 and TRBJ2-7; as DNA is missing, the TRBD1 call by TCRdb cannot be tested. Germline V gives CDR1 MNHEY, CDR2 SMNVEV (reference sequence). The CDR3 covers 16 residues. The CDR3 sequence: CASSLYPGPEGYEQYF.

V usage is TRBV7-6 and J usage is TRBJ2-7. The germline gives CDR1 SGHVS, CDR2 FNYEAQ. The CDR3 consists of 13 residues. CDR3 in amino acids: CASSLADDLEQYF.